This TCR beta chain appears in the sequencing data of a study of beta chain features in type 1 diabetes. Study conclusions and caveats: The study found moderately but significantly shorter TCRB CDR3s in all four CD4+ subsets of Type 1 diabetes patients.

This clone has just a few counts. Its specificity is unknown. Sorted populations were all over 95% pure. The whole isolated RNA underwent reverse transcription, so sequencing captured expressed TCRB transcripts. The assay was immunoSEQ multiplex PCR, and TCRdb's table has in-frame clones only and misses some. The sample contains hundreds of thousands of clones, about a tenth of which appear only once. This clonotype originated in a man younger than 40 with type 1 diabetes. Sequenced sample: naive CD4+ T cells from blood.

This CDR3 reads CASSFGGTYNSPLHF. In DNA form, the CDR3 reads TGTGCCAGCAGCTTCGGGGGGACCTATAATTCACCCCTCCACTTT. This rearrangement joins TRBV13 to TRBJ1-6; possible D gene TRBD1, 5 bases. V was pared by 3 bases and J by 2 bases, with 8 bases between. This CDR3 has 15 residues. Germline V gene lookup returns CDR1 PRHDT and CDR2 FYEKMQ (reference sequence).